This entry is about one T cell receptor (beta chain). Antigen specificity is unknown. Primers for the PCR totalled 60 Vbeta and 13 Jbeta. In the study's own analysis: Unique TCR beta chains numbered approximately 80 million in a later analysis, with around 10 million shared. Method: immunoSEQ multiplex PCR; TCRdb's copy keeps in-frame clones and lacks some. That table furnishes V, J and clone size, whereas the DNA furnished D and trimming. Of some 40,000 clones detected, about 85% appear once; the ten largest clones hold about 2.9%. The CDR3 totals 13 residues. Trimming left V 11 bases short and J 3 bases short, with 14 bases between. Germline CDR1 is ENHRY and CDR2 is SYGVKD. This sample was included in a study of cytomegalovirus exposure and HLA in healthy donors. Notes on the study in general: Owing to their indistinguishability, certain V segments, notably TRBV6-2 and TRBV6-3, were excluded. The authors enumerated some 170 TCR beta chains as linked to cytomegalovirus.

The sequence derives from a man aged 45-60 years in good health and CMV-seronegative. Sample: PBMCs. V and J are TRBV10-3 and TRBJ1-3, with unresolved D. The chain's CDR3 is CAAGRGGGNTIYF. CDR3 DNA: TGTGCCGCCGGGAGAGGAGGTGGAAACACCATATATTTT.